Following are 11 T cell receptor beta chains from one sample sequenced in a study of neurological immune-mediated disorders. In TCRdb, the 5' RACE reads were re-called with MiXCR into one record per CDR3 protein. This sample carries approximately 86,000 distinct CDR3 sequences, just over 2.5% of them seen once, and the ten largest clones take 1.1%. The sequencing sample was made of PBMCs. The receptors shown here come from a woman aged 25 to 39 with multiple sclerosis.

Comments on this clonotype: One base away lies a much larger clone, so this may be a sequencing read error. The chain uses TRBV20-1 and TRBJ1-5; 8 bases fit TRBD1. Germline CDR1 and CDR2: DFQATT and SNEGSKA (reference sequence). The CDR3 is 14 residues long. The CDR3 sequence is CSAGQGQDYQHQHF. For the CDR3, the DNA is TGCAGTGCTGGCCAGGGACAGGATTATCAGCACCAGCATTTT.

Ten or more counts support this clonotype. V is TRBV5-1 and J is TRBJ2-5; D uncertain. CDR1 and CDR2 from the germline V gene are SGHRS and YFSETQ. Deletions cut 1 base from V and 5 bases from J, with 6 bases between. The CDR3 covers 12 residues. CDR3 in DNA: TGCGCCAGCAGCTTGTCTTCGGAGACCCAGTACTTC. Translating it yields CASSLSSETQYF.

This clonotype was seen ten or more times. One end of the junction fails to match germline, which may point to a read error. The chain links TRBV20-1 to TRBJ2-1, with 11 bases fitting TRBD2. The CDR3 is 11 residues long. CDR1 is DFQATT, CDR2 SNEGSKA, per germline (reference sequence). The CDR3 nucleotides read TGCAGTGCTTACCAACTAGCGGGAGATATCTTC. Protein sequence: CSAYQLAGDIF.

The sample holds many counts of this clonotype. The chain employs TRBV7-9 and TRBJ2-5; D call uncertain. The CDR3 has 16 amino acids. Trimming took off 0 bases at V and 5 bases at J, with 16 bases between the two ends. Germline-derived CDR1 and CDR2 are SEHNR and FQNEAQ (reference sequence). The CDR3 sequence is CASSLAGIGRSETQYF. The DNA of the CDR3 is TGTGCCAGCAGCTTAGCAGGGATCGGCCGGAGCGAGACCCAGTACTTC.

This clonotype was observed many times. This sequence joins TRBV20-1 and TRBJ2-1, with D tentatively TRBD1 (5 bases). Germline V gene lookup returns CDR1 DFQATT and CDR2 SNEGSKA (reference sequence). CDR3 length: 13 amino acids. V was pared by 1 base and J by 6 bases, with 10 bases between. The DNA for the CDR3 is TGCAGTGCTAGAGCCGACAGAACCAATGAGCAGTTCTTC. Translation: CSARADRTNEQFF.

At least ten counts were recorded for this clonotype. The CDR3 region has the DNA TGTGCCAGCAGCTTAGTGGTCCGGGTGGGAAAAGATACGCAGTATTTT. The encoded protein is CASSLVVRVGKDTQYF. The chain links TRBV7-2 to TRBJ2-3; the D is unclear. This CDR3 is 16 amino acids long. Trimming removed 1 base at V and 5 bases at J, with 16 bases between. Germline CDR1 is SGHTA and CDR2 is FQGNSA.

At least ten counts were recorded for this clonotype. The chain joins TRBV7-2 to TRBJ2-7; 8 bases fit TRBD1. Germline trimming cut 6 bases from V and 4 bases from J; bases unmatched to any gene: 5. Germline CDR1 and CDR2: SGHTA and FQGNSA. This CDR3 is built from 13 residues. CDR3 in DNA: TGTGCCAGCAGTTCAGGGGGCGGTTACGAGCAGTACTTC. Protein: CASSSGGGYEQYF.

The table lists this clonotype with many counts. The CDR3 loop is CASRGQGARNTEAFF. DNA for the CDR3: TGTGCCAGCAGGGGACAGGGGGCAAGAAACACTGAAGCTTTCTTT. The rearrangement joins TRBV6-6 to TRBJ1-1; 12 bases agree with TRBD1. This CDR3 has 15 amino acids. Per the germline V gene, CDR1 is MNHNY and CDR2 is SVGAGI (reference sequence). V trimming: 6 bases; J trimming: 2 bases; junction bases outside the gene matches: 4.

This clonotype was counted at least ten times. The J gene is TRBJ2-5, the V gene TRBV7-2, with D unresolved. The CDR3 covers 12 residues. The germline V and J ends were trimmed by 0 bases and 5 bases, with 4 bases remaining between them. Per the germline V gene, CDR1 is SGHTA and CDR2 is FQGNSA. DNA of the CDR3: TGTGCCAGCAGCTTAGCGGGGGAGACCCAGTACTTC. Translation: CASSLAGETQYF. Full variable domain (rest looked up from reference TRBV7-2 and TRBJ2-5): GAGVSQSPSNKVTEKGKDVELRCDPISGHTALYWYRQSLGQGLEFLIYFQGNSAPDKSGLPSDRFSAERTGGSVSTLTIQRTQQEDSAVYLCASSLAGETQYFGPGTRLLVL.

This clonotype was observed many times. V gene TRBV25-1 combines with J gene TRBJ2-5; tentative D call: TRBD1 (5 bases). Germline V gene lookup returns CDR1 MGHDK and CDR2 SYGVNS. Trimming left V 1 base short and J 4 bases short, with 10 bases between. CDR3 size: 14 residues. The CDR3 spells CASSEWGVSETQYF. The CDR3 nucleotides are TGTGCCAGCAGTGAATGGGGCGTGTCAGAGACCCAGTACTTC. Drawing the rest from reference TRBV25-1 and TRBJ2-5, the complete variable domain is EADIYQTPRYLVIGTGKKITLECSQTMGHDKMYWYQQDPGMELHLIHYSYGVNSTEKGDLSSESTVSRIRTEHFPLTLESARPSHTSQYLCASSEWGVSETQYFGPGTRLLVL.

This clonotype was observed at least ten times. This chain links TRBV29-1 with TRBJ2-5; TRBD2 agrees at 8 bases. This CDR3 is 13 amino acids long. Germline V gives CDR1 SQVTM, CDR2 ANQGSEA. Trimming removed 6 bases from V and 5 bases from J; junction bases left unmatched: 8. CDR3 DNA: TGCAGCGTCGGCAACCCGGGGGGGGAGACCCAGTACTTC. Its translation: CSVGNPGGETQYF.